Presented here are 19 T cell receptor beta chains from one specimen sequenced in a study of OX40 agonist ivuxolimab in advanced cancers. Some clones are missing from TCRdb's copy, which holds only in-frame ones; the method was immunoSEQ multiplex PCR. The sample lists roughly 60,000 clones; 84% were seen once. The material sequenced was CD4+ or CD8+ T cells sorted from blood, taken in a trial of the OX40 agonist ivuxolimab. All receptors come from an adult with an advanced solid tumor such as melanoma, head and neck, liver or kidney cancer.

The CDR3 loop is CASSVGPVEGSNTEAFF. The CDR3 DNA is TGTGCCAGCAGCGTAGGGCCCGTAGAGGGGTCGAACACTGAAGCTTTCTTT. This chain uses TRBV9 with TRBJ1-1; D is perhaps TRBD1 (5 bases). Trimming left V 0 bases short and J 1 base short, with 16 bases between. This CDR3 is built from 17 residues. Germline V gene data show CDR1 as SGDLS and CDR2 as YYNGEE. The full variable domain, rest sourced from reference TRBV9 and TRBJ1-1, is DSGVTQTPKHLITATGQRVTLRCSPRSGDLSVYWYQQSLDQGLQFLIQYYNGEERAKGNILERFSAQQFPDLHSELNLSSLELGDSALYFCASSVGPVEGSNTEAFFGQGTRLTVV.

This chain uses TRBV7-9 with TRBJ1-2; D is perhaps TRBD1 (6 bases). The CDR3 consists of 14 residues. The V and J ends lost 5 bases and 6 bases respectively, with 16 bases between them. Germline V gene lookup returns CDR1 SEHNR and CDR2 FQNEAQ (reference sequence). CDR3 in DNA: TGTGCCAGCAGCCCCAGGACAGTGTCGCATGGCTACACCTTC. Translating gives CASSPRTVSHGYTF.

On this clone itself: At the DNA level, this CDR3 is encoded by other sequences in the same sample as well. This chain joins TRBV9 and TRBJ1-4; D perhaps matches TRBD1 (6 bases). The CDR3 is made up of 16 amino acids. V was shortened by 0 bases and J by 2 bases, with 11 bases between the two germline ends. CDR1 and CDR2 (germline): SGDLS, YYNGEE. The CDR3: CASSVDQGRTNEKLFF. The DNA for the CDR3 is TGTGCCAGCAGCGTAGATCAGGGGAGGACTAATGAAAAACTGTTTTTT.

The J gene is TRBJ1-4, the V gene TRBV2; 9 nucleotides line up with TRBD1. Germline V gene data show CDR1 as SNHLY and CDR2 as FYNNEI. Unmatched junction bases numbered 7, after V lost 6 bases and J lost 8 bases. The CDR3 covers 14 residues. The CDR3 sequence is CASRTGTGNEKLFF. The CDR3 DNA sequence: TGTGCCAGCAGGACCGGGACAGGGAACGAAAAACTGTTTTTT.

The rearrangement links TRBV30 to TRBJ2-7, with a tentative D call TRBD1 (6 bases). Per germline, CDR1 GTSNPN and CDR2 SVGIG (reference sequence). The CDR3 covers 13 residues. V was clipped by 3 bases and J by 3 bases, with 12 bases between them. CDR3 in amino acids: CAWSRGGNYEQYF. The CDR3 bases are TGTGCCTGGAGCAGAGGGGGTAACTACGAGCAGTACTTC.

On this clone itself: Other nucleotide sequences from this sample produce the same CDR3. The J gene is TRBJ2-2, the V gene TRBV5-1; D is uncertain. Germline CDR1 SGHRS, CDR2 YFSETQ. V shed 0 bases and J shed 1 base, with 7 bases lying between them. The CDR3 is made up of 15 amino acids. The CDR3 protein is CASSLGGQNTGELFF. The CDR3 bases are TGCGCCAGCAGCTTGGGGGGTCAGAACACCGGGGAGCTGTTTTTT.

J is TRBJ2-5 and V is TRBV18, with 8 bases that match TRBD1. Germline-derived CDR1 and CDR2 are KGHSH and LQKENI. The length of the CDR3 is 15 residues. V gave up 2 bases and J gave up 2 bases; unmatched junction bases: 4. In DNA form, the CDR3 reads TGTGCCAGCTCACCATGGGGACAGGCACAAGAGACCCAGTACTTC. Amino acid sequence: CASSPWGQAQETQYF.

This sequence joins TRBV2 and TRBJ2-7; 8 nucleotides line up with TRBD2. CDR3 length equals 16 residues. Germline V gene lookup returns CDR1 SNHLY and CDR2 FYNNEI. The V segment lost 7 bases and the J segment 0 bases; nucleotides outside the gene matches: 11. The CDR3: CASKAGASPSSYEQYF. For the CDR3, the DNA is TGTGCCAGCAAAGCGGGGGCCAGTCCTAGCTCCTACGAGCAGTACTTC.

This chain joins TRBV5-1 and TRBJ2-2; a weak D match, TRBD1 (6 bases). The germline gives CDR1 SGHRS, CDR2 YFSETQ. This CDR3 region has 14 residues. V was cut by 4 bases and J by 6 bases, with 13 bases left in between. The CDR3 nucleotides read TGCGCCAGCAGCGACCCACAGGGAGCCGGGGAGCTGTTTTTT. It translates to CASSDPQGAGELFF.

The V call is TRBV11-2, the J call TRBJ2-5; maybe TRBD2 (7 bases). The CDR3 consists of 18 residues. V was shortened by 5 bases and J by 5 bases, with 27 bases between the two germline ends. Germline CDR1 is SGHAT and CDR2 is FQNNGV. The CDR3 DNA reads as TGTGCCAGCAGCGCCCCGGGGCTAGCGGCGAGAGGGGGGGAGACCCAGTACTTC. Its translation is CASSAPGLAARGGETQYF.

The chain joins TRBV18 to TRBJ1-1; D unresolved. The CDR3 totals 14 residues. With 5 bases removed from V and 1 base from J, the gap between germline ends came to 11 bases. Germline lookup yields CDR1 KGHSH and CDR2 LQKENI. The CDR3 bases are TGTGCCAGCTCAGGACTGACTAGGAACACTGAAGCTTTCTTT. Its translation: CASSGLTRNTEAFF. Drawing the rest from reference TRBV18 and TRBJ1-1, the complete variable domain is NAGVMQNPRHLVRRRGQEARLRCSPMKGHSHVYWYRQLPEEGLKFMVYLQKENIIDESGMPKERFSAEFPKEGPSILRIQQVVRGDSAAYFCASSGLTRNTEAFFGQGTRLTVV.

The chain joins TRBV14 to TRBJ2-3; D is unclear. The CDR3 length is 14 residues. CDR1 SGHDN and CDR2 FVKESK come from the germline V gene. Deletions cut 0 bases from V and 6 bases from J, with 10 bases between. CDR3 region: CASSQEIAQDTQYF. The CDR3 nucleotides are TGTGCCAGCAGCCAAGAGATAGCACAGGATACGCAGTATTTT.

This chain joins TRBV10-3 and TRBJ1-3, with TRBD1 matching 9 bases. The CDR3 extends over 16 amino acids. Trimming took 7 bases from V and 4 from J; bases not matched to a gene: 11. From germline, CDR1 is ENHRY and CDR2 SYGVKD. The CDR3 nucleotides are TGTGCCATCAAATCGGCACAGGGGGCTCAAGGAAACACCATATATTTT. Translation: CAIKSAQGAQGNTIYF.

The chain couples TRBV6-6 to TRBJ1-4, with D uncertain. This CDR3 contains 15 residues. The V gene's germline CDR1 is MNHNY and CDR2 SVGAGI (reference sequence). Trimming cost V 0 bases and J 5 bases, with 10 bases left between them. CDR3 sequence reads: CASSYSGRTNEKLFF. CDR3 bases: TGTGCCAGCAGTTACTCGGGTAGGACGAATGAAAAACTGTTTTTT.

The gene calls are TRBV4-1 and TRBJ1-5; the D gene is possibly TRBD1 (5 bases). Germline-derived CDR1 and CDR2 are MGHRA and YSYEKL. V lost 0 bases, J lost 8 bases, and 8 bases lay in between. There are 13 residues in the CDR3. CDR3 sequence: CASSQEGVEPQHF. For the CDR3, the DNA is TGCGCCAGCAGCCAAGAAGGGGTCGAGCCCCAGCATTTT.

CDR3 protein: CSVEGGSTDTQYF. In DNA form, the CDR3 reads TGCAGCGTTGAAGGGGGAAGCACAGATACGCAGTATTTT. The J gene is TRBJ2-3, the V gene TRBV29-1, with D unclear. Trimming took 1 base from V and 0 from J, leaving 5 bases between them. CDR1 is SQVTM and CDR2 is ANQGSEA in the germline V gene. This CDR3 has 13 amino acids.

The CDR3: CASRSSGTSGYNEQFF. The DNA of the CDR3 is TGTGCCAGCAGATCATCCGGGACTAGCGGCTACAATGAGCAGTTCTTC. This rearrangement joins TRBV27 to TRBJ2-1; 11 bases line up with TRBD2. Germline CDR1 MNHEY, CDR2 SMNVEV (reference sequence). This CDR3 region has 16 residues. Trimming took 6 bases from V and 3 from J; bases not matched to a gene: 7.

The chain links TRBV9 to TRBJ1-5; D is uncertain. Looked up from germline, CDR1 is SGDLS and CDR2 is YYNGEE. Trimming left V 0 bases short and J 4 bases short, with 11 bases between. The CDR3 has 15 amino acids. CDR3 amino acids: CASSVGPSKNQPQHF. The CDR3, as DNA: TGTGCCAGCAGCGTAGGGCCTTCAAAAAATCAGCCCCAGCATTTT.

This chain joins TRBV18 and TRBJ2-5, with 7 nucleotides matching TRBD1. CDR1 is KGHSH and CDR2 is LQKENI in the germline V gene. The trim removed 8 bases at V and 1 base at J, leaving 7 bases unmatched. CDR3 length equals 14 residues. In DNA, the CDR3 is TGTGCCAGCAGCCGGGACAGACTCCAAGAGACCCAGTACTTC. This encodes CASSRDRLQETQYF.